The clone carrying this TCR beta chain came up once. In the original processing: Amplification from reference gene primers served as the basis for estimated nucleated cell counts. Repertoires were generated with immunoSEQ multiplex PCR, while TCRdb's copy carries only in-frame clones and drops some. V, J and clone size are taken as reported in that table, and D and trimming were inferred from the DNA itself. Of approximately 400,000 clones listed, over 75% are singletons. The record originates from a study of blood T cell repertoires in COVID-19. Germline V gives CDR1 MNHNS, CDR2 SASEGT. Trimming removed 2 bases from V and 1 base from J, with 11 bases in between. The CDR3 consists of 16 residues. Resolution of symptoms, clearance, or two negative PCRs was present in recovered Cohort 3 donors.

This clonotype was obtained from a man aged 30 to 39 who had recovered from COVID-19. Sequenced sample: PBMCs or T cells enriched from blood (not recorded which). The chain links TRBV6-1 to TRBJ2-2, with D possibly matching TRBD1 (5 bases). Written as DNA, the CDR3 is TGTGCCAGCAGTGAAAGTCAGGGCTTGAACACCGGGGAGCTGTTTTTT. Its protein is CASSESQGLNTGELFF.